This is a list of T cell receptor beta chains from one sample in a study of identifying expanded T cells in peripheral blood. Repertoires were generated with immunoSEQ multiplex PCR, while TCRdb's copy carries only in-frame clones and drops some. The repertoire holds about 84,000 clones, 70% to 90% seen once, with approximately 5.6% in the top ten. The sequenced sample consisted of blood. Receptor source: a person aged 18-69 years in good health. CDR3s include the opening cysteine and the closing phenylalanine or tryptophan. The order of the fields is CDR3 protein, CDR3 DNA, J gene, V gene, clone size, D gene. The D gene is left open where the match is weak. Only some rows state a clone size, as once, few, many or a class for expanded clones.

CDR3 protein: CASSAQQGARPQHF
CDR3 DNA: TGTGCCAGCAGCGCACAACAGGGGGCGAGGCCCCAGCATTTT
J gene: TRBJ1-5
V gene: TRBV7-2
clone size: NA
D gene: TRBD1

CDR3 protein: CASSLGGGQGYGYTF
CDR3 DNA: TGTGCCAGCAGCTTAGGAGGGGGGCAGGGCTATGGCTACACCTTC
J gene: TRBJ1-2
V gene: TRBV11-2
clone size: NA
D gene: NA

CDR3 protein: CASGTTGYGYTF
CDR3 DNA: TGTGCCAGCGGAACTACAGGGTATGGCTACACCTTC
J gene: TRBJ1-2
V gene: TRBV11-2
clone size: once
D gene: NA

CDR3 protein: CASSLQGVNNQPQHF
CDR3 DNA: TGTGCCAGCAGCCTACAGGGGGTTAACAATCAGCCCCAGCATTTT
J gene: TRBJ1-5
V gene: TRBV27
clone size: NA
D gene: TRBD1

CDR3 protein: CASSRGTGGSNEQFF
CDR3 DNA: TGTGCCAGTAGTAGGGGGACAGGGGGTTCCAATGAGCAGTTCTTC
J gene: TRBJ2-1
V gene: TRBV19
clone size: NA
D gene: TRBD1

CDR3 protein: CASSLGDREAGELFF
CDR3 DNA: TGTGCCAGCAGCTTGGGGGACAGGGAGGCCGGGGAGCTGTTTTTT
J gene: TRBJ2-2
V gene: TRBV5-6
clone size: NA
D gene: TRBD1

CDR3 protein: CASSQVMRGAGGYTF
CDR3 DNA: TGCGCCAGCAGCCAAGTTATGAGGGGCGCGGGTGGCTACACCTTC
J gene: TRBJ1-2
V gene: TRBV4-3
clone size: NA
D gene: NA

CDR3 protein: CASSRGRVETQYF
CDR3 DNA: TGTGCCAGCAGTCGGGGGCGCGTAGAGACCCAGTACTTC
J gene: TRBJ2-5
V gene: TRBV7-7
clone size: NA
D gene: NA

CDR3 protein: CASSDMGGSNQPQHF
CDR3 DNA: TGTGCCAGCTCCGATATGGGGGGTAGCAATCAGCCCCAGCATTTT
J gene: TRBJ1-5
V gene: TRBV18
clone size: NA
D gene: NA

CDR3 protein: CASSRTGTGELFF
CDR3 DNA: TGTGCCAGCAGCCGTACAGGGACCGGGGAGCTGTTTTTT
J gene: TRBJ2-2
V gene: TRBV6-5
clone size: once
D gene: NA

CDR3 protein: CASSVTPLNTEAFF
CDR3 DNA: TGTGCCAGCTCAGTAACACCCTTGAACACTGAAGCTTTCTTT
J gene: TRBJ1-1
V gene: TRBV7-2
clone size: NA
D gene: NA

CDR3 protein: CASKGGGQGFYEQYF
CDR3 DNA: TGTGCCAGCAAGGGGGGTGGACAGGGTTTTTACGAGCAGTACTTC
J gene: TRBJ2-7
V gene: TRBV6-1
clone size: NA
D gene: TRBD1

CDR3 protein: CASSPTPLGLVSNEQYF
CDR3 DNA: TGTGCCAGCAGCCCAACCCCGCTCGGACTAGTCTCGAATGAGCAGTACTTC
J gene: TRBJ2-7
V gene: TRBV9
clone size: NA
D gene: TRBD2

CDR3 protein: CATSSVRDHEQYF
CDR3 DNA: TGTGCCACCAGCAGCGTCAGGGATCACGAGCAGTACTTC
J gene: TRBJ2-7
V gene: TRBV15
clone size: NA
D gene: NA

CDR3 protein: CASSLKGRGTLTTNYGYTF
CDR3 DNA: TGTGCCAGCAGCTTAAAGGGGCGCGGCACCTTAACTACTAACTATGGCTACACCTTC
J gene: TRBJ1-2
V gene: TRBV7-2
clone size: NA
D gene: NA

CDR3 protein: CSVTGGQGGNIQYF
CDR3 DNA: TGCAGCGTGACCGGGGGACAGGGCGGCAACATTCAGTACTTC
J gene: TRBJ2-4
V gene: TRBV29-1
clone size: NA
D gene: TRBD1

CDR3 protein: CASSFFPTGSGQPQHF
CDR3 DNA: TGTGCCAGCAGCTTCTTCCCGACAGGGAGCGGTCAGCCCCAGCATTTT
J gene: TRBJ1-5
V gene: TRBV7-9
clone size: NA
D gene: TRBD1

CDR3 protein: CASSIDTVPYGYTF
CDR3 DNA: TGTGCCAGTAGTATAGATACAGTGCCCTATGGCTACACCTTC
J gene: TRBJ1-2
V gene: TRBV19
clone size: few
D gene: NA

CDR3 protein: CASSYSIRGRITEAFF
CDR3 DNA: TGTGCCAGCAGTTACTCGATAAGGGGGAGGATCACTGAAGCTTTCTTT
J gene: TRBJ1-1
V gene: TRBV6-5
clone size: NA
D gene: NA

CDR3 protein: CASHPWGGETQYF
CDR3 DNA: TGTGCCAGCCACCCTTGGGGGGGAGAGACCCAGTACTTC
J gene: TRBJ2-5
V gene: TRBV7-2
clone size: NA
D gene: TRBD2

CDR3 protein: CASSEMGGNGYTF
CDR3 DNA: TGTGCCAGCAGTGAAATGGGGGGAAATGGCTACACCTTC
J gene: TRBJ1-2
V gene: TRBV2
clone size: NA
D gene: NA

CDR3 protein: CASSEALGGSYGYTF
CDR3 DNA: TGTGCCAGCAGTGAAGCGCTTGGGGGAAGCTATGGCTACACCTTC
J gene: TRBJ1-2
V gene: TRBV6-1
clone size: NA
D gene: NA

CDR3 protein: CATDPSGNTIYF
CDR3 DNA: TGTGCCACCGACCCATCTGGAAACACCATATATTTT
J gene: TRBJ1-3
V gene: TRBV2
clone size: NA
D gene: NA

CDR3 protein: CASRGQGGSYEQYF
CDR3 DNA: TGTGCCAGCAGGGGACAGGGAGGATCCTACGAGCAGTACTTC
J gene: TRBJ2-7
V gene: TRBV2
clone size: once
D gene: TRBD1

CDR3 protein: CASANDARGRMGTQYF
CDR3 DNA: TGCGCCAGTGCAAACGATGCGCGAGGGAGAATGGGGACCCAGTACTTC
J gene: TRBJ2-5
V gene: TRBV5-1
clone size: NA
D gene: NA

CDR3 protein: CAWQMDFGVGNTIYF
CDR3 DNA: TGTGCCTGGCAGATGGACTTCGGGGTTGGAAACACCATATATTTT
J gene: TRBJ1-3
V gene: TRBV30
clone size: NA
D gene: NA

CDR3 protein: CAKEPHTDREQYF
CDR3 DNA: TGCGCCAAAGAACCCCACACAGACCGCGAGCAGTACTTC
J gene: TRBJ2-7
V gene: TRBV10-1
clone size: once
D gene: NA

CDR3 protein: CASSPFNTGELFF
CDR3 DNA: TGTGCCAGCAGCCCCTTTAACACCGGGGAGCTGTTTTTT
J gene: TRBJ2-2
V gene: TRBV11-3
clone size: NA
D gene: NA

CDR3 protein: CASSYSNYGYTF
CDR3 DNA: TGTGCCAGTAGTTACTCTAACTATGGCTACACCTTC
J gene: TRBJ1-2
V gene: TRBV19
clone size: few
D gene: NA

CDR3 protein: CASSLTTGFGYTF
CDR3 DNA: TGTGCCAGCAGCTTGACGACAGGGTTTGGCTACACCTTC
J gene: TRBJ1-2
V gene: TRBV5-5
clone size: NA
D gene: TRBD1

CDR3 protein: CASSLKPVTTPGNTIYF
CDR3 DNA: TGTGCCAGCAGTCTAAAGCCGGTCACGACCCCTGGAAACACCATATATTTT
J gene: TRBJ1-3
V gene: TRBV7-8
clone size: NA
D gene: NA

CDR3 protein: CASSSSRTGRETQYF
CDR3 DNA: TGTGCCAGCAGTTCCTCCAGGACAGGGAGGGAGACCCAGTACTTC
J gene: TRBJ2-5
V gene: TRBV27
clone size: NA
D gene: TRBD1

CDR3 protein: CASSRTTPGQGARTHYEQYF
CDR3 DNA: TGTGCCAGCAGTAGGACAACCCCGGGACAGGGGGCCCGGACCCACTACGAGCAGTACTTC
J gene: TRBJ2-7
V gene: TRBV2
clone size: NA
D gene: TRBD1

CDR3 protein: CASSLGTVKNTEAFF
CDR3 DNA: TGTGCCAGCAGCTTAGGGACAGTCAAGAACACTGAAGCTTTCTTT
J gene: TRBJ1-1
V gene: TRBV11-2
clone size: NA
D gene: NA

CDR3 protein: CASSLRGLAGRDTDTQYF
CDR3 DNA: TGTGCCAGCAGCTTAAGAGGACTAGCGGGGCGGGACACAGATACGCAGTATTTT
J gene: TRBJ2-3
V gene: TRBV7-2
clone size: NA
D gene: TRBD2

CDR3 protein: CASSLRTQGSPLHF
CDR3 DNA: TGTGCCAGCAGCTTGCGTACTCAGGGTTCACCCCTTCACTTT
J gene: TRBJ1-6
V gene: TRBV5-8
clone size: once
D gene: NA

CDR3 protein: CASSFGRTTTDTQYF
CDR3 DNA: TGTGCCAGCAGCTTCGGAAGGACTACCACAGATACGCAGTATTTT
J gene: TRBJ2-3
V gene: TRBV11-1
clone size: NA
D gene: NA

CDR3 protein: CASSYEQGGAEEQYF
CDR3 DNA: TGTGCCAGCAGTTACGAACAGGGGGGCGCAGAAGAGCAGTACTTC
J gene: TRBJ2-7
V gene: TRBV6-5
clone size: once
D gene: TRBD1

CDR3 protein: CASRYSAGKPSPEKLFF
CDR3 DNA: TGTGCCAGTCGTTATTCGGCAGGCAAACCTTCCCCTGAAAAACTGTTTTTT
J gene: TRBJ1-4
V gene: TRBV2
clone size: NA
D gene: NA

CDR3 protein: CASSVDVLPSDEQYF
CDR3 DNA: TGTGCCAGCAGCGTAGATGTCCTCCCCAGTGACGAGCAGTACTTC
J gene: TRBJ2-7
V gene: TRBV9
clone size: NA
D gene: NA